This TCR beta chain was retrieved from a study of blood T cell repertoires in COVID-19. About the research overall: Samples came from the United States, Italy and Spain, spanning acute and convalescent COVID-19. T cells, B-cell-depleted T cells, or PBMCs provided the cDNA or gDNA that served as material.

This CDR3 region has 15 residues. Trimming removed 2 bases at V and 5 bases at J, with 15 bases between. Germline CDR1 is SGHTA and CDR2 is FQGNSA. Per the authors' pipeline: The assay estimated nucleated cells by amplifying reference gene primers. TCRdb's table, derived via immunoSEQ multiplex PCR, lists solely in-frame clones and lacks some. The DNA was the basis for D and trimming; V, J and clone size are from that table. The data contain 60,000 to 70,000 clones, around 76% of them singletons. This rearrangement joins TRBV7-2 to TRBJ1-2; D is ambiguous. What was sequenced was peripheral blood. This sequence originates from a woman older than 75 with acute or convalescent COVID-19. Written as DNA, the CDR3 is TGTGCCAGCAGCTTAACAGCCGGGAGGCAATATGGCTACACCTTC. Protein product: CASSLTAGRQYGYTF.